The clone carrying this T cell receptor beta chain was observed a few times. CDR1 and CDR2 from the germline V gene are SGDLS and YYNGEE. This CDR3 has 15 amino acids. This entry belongs to a study of blood T cells in healthy people across ages. Then a second PCR, running about 6 to 12 cycles, was carried out with a sample-barcoded 5' primer and a J-beta primer mix. One entry per CDR3 protein results from TCRdb running MiXCR on the 5' RACE reads. In the table there are 850,000 to 1,300,000 distinct CDR3 sequences, 35% to 50% of which are singletons. The TCR sequence derives from a woman aged 55-69 years in good health. Material for sequencing was blood. The chain uses TRBV9 and TRBJ2-5; TRBD1 or TRBD2 may be the D gene (5 bases each). The J call may be faulty, since TRBJ2-7 better matches the DNA end. The CDR3 DNA follows: TGTGCCAGCAGCGGGGGCCTGGGGAGCTTCTACGAGCAGTACTTC. Its translation: CASSGGLGSFYEQYF.